A selection of T cell receptor beta chains follows, all from one sample in a study of blood T cells in healthy people across ages. TCRdb ran MiXCR on the 5' RACE reads and lists one entry per CDR3 protein. The table lists 750,000 to 1,000,000 distinct CDR3 sequences, just under 30% of them singletons. These same data were also listed under a study on T cells of mothers and their children.

The specimen was blood. These receptor sequences come from a woman in her forties in good health. Both conserved end residues are part of each CDR3. Fields, in order: clone size, D gene, V gene, J gene, CDR3 DNA, CDR3 protein. A D gene is named only where the DNA matches it firmly. Expanded clones are given a class, and other clones once, few, many or no size at all.

once	TRBD1	TRBV9	TRBJ1-1	TGTGCCAGCAGCGATGGGACAGGGGGCACTGAAGCTTTCTTT	CASSDGTGGTEAFF
few	TRBD1	TRBV20-1	TRBJ1-5	TGCAGTGCTCCAGGGACAGGGGAATTATGGGGCAATCAGCCCCAGCATTTT	CSAPGTGELWGNQPQHF
-	-	TRBV9	TRBJ2-3	TGTGCCAGCAGCGTAGACTACGGGGGAGCCCTCTCGGATACGCAGTATTTT	CASSVDYGGALSDTQYF
-	-	TRBV9	TRBJ2-5	TGTGCCAGCAACCAACTAGGGCAGGTTGAGACCCAGTACTTC	CASNQLGQVETQYF
few	-	TRBV12-3/TRBV12-4	TRBJ2-3	TGTGCCAGCAGTCCTCTCGGTACAGGGCAGGGCACAGATACGCAGTATTTT	CASSPLGTGQGTDTQYF
-	TRBD2	TRBV2	TRBJ2-5	TGTGCCAGCAGCTTACTAGCGGTTCAGCCCGGGACCCAGTACTTC	CASSLLAVQPGTQYF
many	-	TRBV6-1	TRBJ2-7	TGTGCCAGCAGTGGCGACAGAAGGAAGCAGTACTTC	CASSGDRRKQYF
-	TRBD2	TRBV29-1	TRBJ2-3	TGCAGCGTTTTACGCGCGGGGGGGCCAGGAGATACGCAGTATTTT	CSVLRAGGPGDTQYF
many	-	TRBV20-1	TRBJ2-5	TGCAGTGCCTTTACAGGGGAGACCCAGTACTTC	CSAFTGETQYF
-	TRBD1	TRBV5-1	TRBJ2-7	TGCGCCAGCAGCTTGGCCGGGACAGGGGGCTTCTACGAGCAGTACTTC	CASSLAGTGGFYEQYF
many	TRBD1	TRBV6-5	TRBJ1-1	TGTGCCAGCAAAGTGGACAGGAGGAACACTGAAGCTTTCTTT	CASKVDRRNTEAFF
-	-	TRBV5-6	TRBJ2-7	TGTGCCAGCAGCTCCCTGCATGGATCCTACGAGCAGTACTTC	CASSSLHGSYEQYF
many	-	TRBV11-2	TRBJ2-7	TGTGCCAGCAGCGCAGCGGGTGGTTCCTACGAGCAGTACTTC	CASSAAGGSYEQYF
-	-	TRBV6-1	TRBJ2-2	TGTGCCAGCAGTGAGAGGGGAACGACTGGGACCGGGGAGCTGTTTTTT	CASSERGTTGTGELFF
-	TRBD1	TRBV4-1	TRBJ1-5	TGCGCCAGCAGCCAATTGGGTTGGGACAGGGGATTGGGGAATCAGCCCCAGCATTTT	CASSQLGWDRGLGNQPQHF
many	-	TRBV12-3/TRBV12-4	TRBJ1-5	TGTGCCAGCAGCTTAGGGGGGCCGCCCCAGCATTTT	CASSLGGPPQHF
-	TRBD1	TRBV7-9	TRBJ1-2	TGTGCCAGCAGCTTAGTGGGACAGGGCAACTATGGCTACACCTTC	CASSLVGQGNYGYTF
many	-	TRBV7-2	TRBJ1-1	TGTGCCAGCAGCCCAACGACAGCCGAAGCTTTCTTT	CASSPTTAEAFF
-	-	TRBV20-1	TRBJ1-1	TGCAGTGCTAGAACACAGGGAAGATTGAACACTGAAGCTTTCTTT	CSARTQGRLNTEAFF
-	-	TRBV5-5	TRBJ1-1	TGTGCCAGCAGCTCCAAGACAGGCCTGAGCACTGAAGCTTTCTTT	CASSSKTGLSTEAFF
-	-	TRBV11-2	TRBJ1-1	TGTGCCAGCAGCTCAGGAGACAAGGGGGAGAACACTGAAGCTTTCTTT	CASSSGDKGENTEAFF
many	TRBD2	TRBV4-2	TRBJ2-7	TGTGCCAGCAGCCAAGACGCGACTAGCAGCTACGAGCAGTACTTC	CASSQDATSSYEQYF
once	-	TRBV30	TRBJ1-1	TGTGCCTGGAGGGTCGCAGGTGAAGCTTTCTTT	CAWRVAGEAFF
few	-	TRBV25-1	TRBJ1-2	TGTGCCAGCAGTGAACCTGGGAATGACTATGGCTACACCTTC	CASSEPGNDYGYTF
few	TRBD2	TRBV28	TRBJ2-5	TGTGCCAGCAGTGACCCGAAGAAGCGGGGGGGGGAGACCCAGTACTTC	CASSDPKKRGGETQYF
many	TRBD2	TRBV6-6	TRBJ2-1	TGTGCCAGCAGTCTTACGGCGGGGGGGTACAATGAGCAGTTCTTC	CASSLTAGGYNEQFF
-	-	TRBV7-2	TRBJ1-2	TGTGCCAGCAGCCCCCAAGGACAGCTCTATGGCTACACCTTC	CASSPQGQLYGYTF
-	-	TRBV6-2/TRBV6-3	TRBJ2-3	TGTGCCAGCAGTCCAGACTGGCGCCCAGATACGCAGTATTTT	CASSPDWRPDTQYF
many	-	TRBV10-3	TRBJ1-4	TGTGCCATCAGTGATGGGGTGGAAGAAAAACTGTTTTTT	CAISDGVEEKLFF
-	TRBD2	TRBV2	TRBJ2-3	TGTGCCAGCCTAGCGGGGGTTAGCACAGATACGCAGTATTTT	CASLAGVSTDTQYF
few	TRBD1	TRBV12-3/TRBV12-4	TRBJ1-1	TGTGCCAGCAGTACAGGGGGCTGGGCTGAAGCTTTCTTT	CASSTGGWAEAFF
-	-	TRBV19	TRBJ2-7	TGTGCCAGTACCCGTATCCGGGGATCCTACGAGCAGTACTTC	CASTRIRGSYEQYF
-	-	TRBV18	TRBJ1-1	TGTGCCAGCTCGCCAGATCGGGGGGATGGAACTAAAGCTTTCTTT	CASSPDRGDGTKAFF
many	-	TRBV12-3/TRBV12-4	TRBJ2-3	TGTGCCAGCAGTCCCACAGTTACCACAGATACGCAGTATTTT	CASSPTVTTDTQYF
-	TRBD2	TRBV5-1	TRBJ2-1	TGCGCCAGCAGCCAAGCGGGGGTAAACTACAATGAGCAGTTCTTC	CASSQAGVNYNEQFF
few	TRBD1	TRBV24-1	TRBJ2-1	TGTGCCACCAGTGTCACAGGGGGCGTTGAGCAGTTCTTC	CATSVTGGVEQFF
few	TRBD2	TRBV10-3	TRBJ2-7	TGTGCCATCAGTGAGGTTGCTAGCGGGAAAAACGAGCAGTACTTC	CAISEVASGKNEQYF
many	-	TRBV28	TRBJ2-7	TGTGCCAGCAGCCTGATTATGCGTAGGATAAGCTACGAGCAGTACTTC	CASSLIMRRISYEQYF
few	-	TRBV3-1	TRBJ2-1	TGTGCCAGCAGCCAAGGATGGGGGTATGAGCAGTTCTTC	CASSQGWGYEQFF
many	TRBD2	TRBV6-6	TRBJ2-7	TGTGCCAGCAGTCCGAGACTAGCGGGGGTCTACGAGCAGTACTTC	CASSPRLAGVYEQYF
many	TRBD2	TRBV2	TRBJ2-5	TGTGCCAGCAGTGAAGCGGCTAGCGGGGGTCAAGAGACCCAGTACTTC	CASSEAASGGQETQYF
-	-	TRBV2	TRBJ2-5	TGTGCCAGCAGTGAGGTACCCGAGACCCAGTACTTC	CASSEVPETQYF
many	TRBD2	TRBV7-9	TRBJ2-5	TGTGCCAGCAGCTTAGGAGTAGCGGGACGGCAAGAGACCCAGTACTTC	CASSLGVAGRQETQYF
-	-	TRBV27	TRBJ2-7	TGTGCCAGCAGCCCCACCAGGGTGCCCAGCGAGCAGTACTTC	CASSPTRVPSEQYF
few	TRBD2	TRBV27	TRBJ2-1	TGTGCCAGCACTCAGGCCCGTCTCGGGGGGGTGCGGTACAATGAGCAGTTCTTC	CASTQARLGGVRYNEQFF
once	TRBD1	TRBV7-3	TRBJ2-7	TGTGCCAGCAGCCTGACAGGGCAAAGCTTCTACGAGCAGTACTTC	CASSLTGQSFYEQYF
-	-	TRBV15	TRBJ2-1	TGTGCCACCAGCATCTATCGTGGGACTTACAATGAGCAGTTCTTC	CATSIYRGTYNEQFF
-	-	TRBV7-2	TRBJ2-1	TGTGCCAGCAGCTTAGATTTTGAGCGGGTGGGTGAGCAGTTCTTC	CASSLDFERVGEQFF
-	-	TRBV10-3	TRBJ2-7	TGTGCCATCAGTGAGTCCCTACTAGCTACCTACGAGCAGTACTTC	CAISESLLATYEQYF